A single sample gave rise to the 22 T cell receptor beta chains below, sequenced in a study of vaccination effects on CD4 cells after COVID-19. This table comes from immunoSEQ multiplex PCR, and its TCRdb copy is limited to in-frame clones, with some not included. This sample has about 45,000 clones; more than 60% occur once, and the top ten carry under 40%. Their antigen targets remain unknown. After expansion with viral peptide pools in the ViraFEST assay, antigen-specific CD4+ T cells were sequenced. When around 10 days of culture had elapsed, CD4+ T cells were isolated. From March to December 2020, the person had a SARS-CoV-2 infection that was confirmed by PCR. The sequenced sample was CD4+ T cells from PBMCs cultured with a peptide pool, obtained before COVID-19 vaccination. The receptors originated from a human donor who had a prior SARS-CoV-2 infection.

The gene calls are TRBV19 and TRBJ1-3; no definite D call. The germline V and J ends were trimmed by 5 bases and 0 bases, with 14 bases remaining between them. This CDR3 has 16 residues. The germline V gene has CDR1 LNHDA and CDR2 SQIVND (reference sequence). The CDR3: CASSDRFSYSGNTIYF. CDR3 nucleotides: TGTGCCAGTAGTGACCGGTTTAGCTACTCTGGAAACACCATATATTTT.

The rearrangement uses TRBV5-4 and TRBJ2-5, with D perhaps matching TRBD2 (6 bases). The V gene lost 2 bases and the J gene lost 4 bases, with 15 bases spanning the gap. This CDR3 is built from 15 residues. Per the germline V gene, CDR1 is SGHNT and CDR2 is YYREEE (reference sequence). The CDR3 loop is CASSLPGERRETQYF. The CDR3 coding sequence is TGTGCCAGCAGCTTACCGGGAGAAAGGAGAGAGACCCAGTACTTC.

The CDR3 DNA sequence: TGCGCCAGCAGCCAAGGTGCCCTAGCGGGAGTATATGAGCAGTTCTTC. It specifies CASSQGALAGVYEQFF. The chain employs TRBV4-3 and TRBJ2-1; the match to TRBD2 covers 10 bases. The CDR3 extends over 16 amino acids. After removal of 1 base from V and 8 bases from J, the junction contained 8 bases not matched to a gene. Germline loops: CDR1 LGHNA, CDR2 YSLEER.

J is TRBJ1-6 and V is TRBV5-4; a possible D gene is TRBD1 (5 bases). The germline CDR1 and CDR2 sequences are SGHNT and YYREEE (reference sequence). V lost 0 bases to trimming and J lost 7 bases, with 8 bases between them. This CDR3 region has 14 residues. The CDR3 reads CASSLAGRNSPLHF. The CDR3, as DNA: TGTGCCAGCAGCTTGGCAGGGAGGAATTCACCCCTCCACTTT. The variable domain in full, completed from reference TRBV5-4 and TRBJ1-6, reads ETGVTQSPTHLIKTRGQQVTLRCSSQSGHNTVSWYQQALGQGPQFIFQYYREEENGRGNFPPRFSGLQFPNYSSELNVNALELDDSALYLCASSLAGRNSPLHFGNGTRLTVT.

This sequence joins TRBV5-1 and TRBJ1-2, with a tentative D call TRBD1 (5 bases). There are 13 residues in the CDR3. Germline V lookup: CDR1 SGHRS, CDR2 YFSETQ. Deletions cut 0 bases from V and 7 bases from J, with 10 bases between. The CDR3 reads CASSLAGGAGYTF. DNA for the CDR3: TGCGCCAGCAGCTTGGCCGGCGGGGCTGGCTACACCTTC.

The J gene is TRBJ2-2, the V gene TRBV7-9; the match to TRBD1 covers 10 bases. Trimming took 5 bases from V and 2 from J; bases not matched to a gene: 11. Per germline, CDR1 SEHNR and CDR2 FQNEAQ (reference sequence). The CDR3 has 18 amino acids. The CDR3 is CASSIRTGGLRNTGELFF. In DNA form, the CDR3 reads TGTGCCAGCAGCATCCGGACAGGGGGTCTCAGAAACACCGGGGAGCTGTTTTTT. Variable domain in full (rest from reference TRBV7-9 and TRBJ2-2): DTGVSQNPRHKITKRGQNVTFRCDPISEHNRLYWYRQTLGQGPEFLTYFQNEAQLEKSRLLSDRFSAERPKGSFSTLEIQRTEQGDSAMYLCASSIRTGGLRNTGELFFGEGSRLTVL.

The V gene is TRBV10-2, the J gene TRBJ2-5, with a weak D call TRBD1 (5 bases). Germline V lookup: CDR1 WSHSY, CDR2 SAAADI. The V end was cut by 8 bases, the J end by 5 bases, with 18 bases between. CDR3 length equals 14 residues. CDR3 amino acids: CASGAFKIGETQYF. The CDR3 DNA reads as TGCGCCAGCGGGGCATTTAAAATAGGGGAGACCCAGTACTTC.

The rearrangement joins TRBV9 to TRBJ2-2; a weak D match, TRBD2 (5 bases). Between the trimmed V and J ends, which lost 3 bases and 5 bases, there was a span of 11 bases. CDR1 is SGDLS and CDR2 is YYNGEE in the germline V gene. This CDR3 has 14 residues. CDR3 sequence: CASSAGGRTGELFF. CDR3 DNA sequence: TGTGCCAGCAGCGCTGGAGGAAGAACCGGGGAGCTGTTTTTT.

The CDR3 protein is CASSFRGLVYEQYF. The CDR3 DNA is TGTGCCAGCAGCTTTCGGGGGCTGGTCTACGAGCAGTACTTC. The rearrangement links TRBV7-2 to TRBJ2-7, with D perhaps TRBD1 or TRBD2 (6 bases each). The CDR3 length is 14 residues. V lost 3 bases to trimming and J lost 3 bases, with 12 bases between them. Per germline, CDR1 SGHTA and CDR2 FQGNSA.

V is TRBV5-1 and J is TRBJ1-3; D call uncertain. The CDR3 consists of 11 residues. The V gene lost 7 bases and the J gene lost 2 bases, with 4 bases spanning the gap. Germline values: CDR1 SGHRS, CDR2 YFSETQ. CDR3 bases: TGCGCCAGCGGCGCTGGAAACACCATATATTTT. It translates to CASGAGNTIYF.

This clone was observed a single time. This rearrangement joins TRBV29-1 to TRBJ2-3; D ambiguous. Germline V gene sequence: CDR1 SQVTM, CDR2 ANQGSEA. The CDR3 has 14 residues. Here the CDR3 DNA reads TGCAGTTTTGCTTGGGGTAGTAGCACAGATACGCAGTATTTT. Its protein is CSFAWGSSTDTQYF.

The chain couples TRBV4-1 to TRBJ2-5; unclear D gene. Trimming removed 1 base at V and 2 bases at J, with 14 bases between. Germline V CDR1 and CDR2: MGHRA, YSYEKL. CDR3 size: 16 residues. CDR3 sequence: CASSQVGYGIQETQYF. The DNA of the CDR3 is TGCGCCAGCAGCCAAGTGGGGTATGGCATTCAAGAGACCCAGTACTTC.

This rearrangement joins TRBV18 to TRBJ1-5; tentative D call: TRBD1 (6 bases). Per germline, CDR1 KGHSH and CDR2 LQKENI. The CDR3 covers 15 residues. V lost 0 bases, J lost 3 bases, and 9 bases lay in between. In DNA, the CDR3 is TGTGCCAGCTCACCACCGGGACAACCCAATCAGCCCCAGCATTTT. The encoded protein is CASSPPGQPNQPQHF.

The rearrangement links TRBV5-5 to TRBJ1-2; 7 positions agree with TRBD1. Germline CDR1 SGHKS, CDR2 YYEKEE (reference sequence). The CDR3 runs 13 residues. Trimming removed 4 bases from V and 2 bases from J; junction bases left unmatched: 2. CDR3 DNA: TGTGCCAGCAGCCAACAGGGGAACTATGGCTACACCTTC. The encoded protein is CASSQQGNYGYTF.

J is TRBJ2-7 and V is TRBV6-1; D is unclear. V shed 3 bases and J shed 6 bases, with 18 bases lying between them. CDR1 is MNHNS and CDR2 is SASEGT in the germline V gene. CDR3 size: 15 residues. CDR3 sequence reads: CASSDVGGVILEQYF. CDR3 nucleotide sequence: TGTGCCAGCAGTGATGTCGGTGGGGTGATCCTCGAGCAGTACTTC.

This chain uses TRBV5-1 with TRBJ1-2; the D gene is possibly TRBD1 (5 bases). The CDR3 runs to 15 residues. Trimming took off 0 bases at V and 1 base at J, with 10 bases between the two ends. Germline assignment: CDR1 SGHRS and CDR2 YFSETQ. CDR3 region: CASSLGGTLNYGYTF. The CDR3 DNA sequence: TGCGCCAGCAGCTTGGGGGGCACCCTTAACTATGGCTACACCTTC.

This clone was detected only a few times. The genes are TRBV27 and TRBJ2-7; 9 bases match TRBD1. CDR3 size: 15 residues. The V segment lost 1 base and the J segment 3 bases; nucleotides outside the gene matches: 4. CDR1 and CDR2 (germline): MNHEY, SMNVEV (reference sequence). DNA for the CDR3: TGTGCCAGCAGTTTATTGGGACAGGGACTCTACGAGCAGTACTTC. Its protein product is CASSLLGQGLYEQYF.

The V gene is TRBV18, the J gene TRBJ2-5; 8 bases map to TRBD2. In germline, CDR1 is KGHSH, CDR2 LQKENI. With 3 bases clipped from V and 5 bases from J, the junction kept 14 bases outside the gene matches. The CDR3 loop spans 17 amino acids. The DNA of the CDR3 is TGTGCCAGCTCACCTCGCAGCGGGGGCTTATACGCGGAGACCCAGTACTTC. Encoded protein: CASSPRSGGLYAETQYF.

This rearrangement joins TRBV19 to TRBJ1-2; 7 bases are shared with TRBD1. CDR3 length: 13 residues. V lost 8 bases to trimming and J lost 6 bases; unmatched junction nucleotides: 9. Germline V lookup: CDR1 LNHDA, CDR2 SQIVND (reference sequence). CDR3 sequence: CASARTGVDGYTF. CDR3 DNA: TGTGCCAGTGCCCGAACAGGGGTGGATGGCTACACCTTC.

The rearrangement links TRBV5-6 to TRBJ2-5; 7 bases map to TRBD1. The J segment lost 2 bases and the V segment lost 3 bases, leaving 10 bases of the junction unmatched. The germline CDR1 and CDR2 sequences are SGHDT and YYEEEE. The CDR3 runs 16 residues. CDR3 loop: CASSWYTGTAQETQYF. CDR3 in DNA: TGTGCCAGCAGCTGGTACACAGGGACAGCTCAAGAGACCCAGTACTTC.

V gene TRBV19 combines with J gene TRBJ1-2, with a possible D match to TRBD1 (5 bases). This CDR3 comprises 14 residues. Germline CDR1 and CDR2: LNHDA and SQIVND (reference sequence). Trimming cost V 6 bases and J 4 bases, with 15 bases left between them. CDR3: CASSRTVGAYGYTF. The CDR3 bases are TGTGCCAGTAGCAGGACCGTTGGGGCCTATGGCTACACCTTC.

This sequence joins TRBV27 and TRBJ1-1; 7 nucleotides align to TRBD1. From germline, CDR1 is MNHEY and CDR2 SMNVEV (reference sequence). The CDR3 contains 15 residues. Trimming cost V 7 bases and J 1 base; bases outside gene matches: 9. As DNA, the CDR3 is TGTGCCAGCAATAAACAGGGGAAGGCGAACACTGAAGCTTTCTTT. Its translation is CASNKQGKANTEAFF.